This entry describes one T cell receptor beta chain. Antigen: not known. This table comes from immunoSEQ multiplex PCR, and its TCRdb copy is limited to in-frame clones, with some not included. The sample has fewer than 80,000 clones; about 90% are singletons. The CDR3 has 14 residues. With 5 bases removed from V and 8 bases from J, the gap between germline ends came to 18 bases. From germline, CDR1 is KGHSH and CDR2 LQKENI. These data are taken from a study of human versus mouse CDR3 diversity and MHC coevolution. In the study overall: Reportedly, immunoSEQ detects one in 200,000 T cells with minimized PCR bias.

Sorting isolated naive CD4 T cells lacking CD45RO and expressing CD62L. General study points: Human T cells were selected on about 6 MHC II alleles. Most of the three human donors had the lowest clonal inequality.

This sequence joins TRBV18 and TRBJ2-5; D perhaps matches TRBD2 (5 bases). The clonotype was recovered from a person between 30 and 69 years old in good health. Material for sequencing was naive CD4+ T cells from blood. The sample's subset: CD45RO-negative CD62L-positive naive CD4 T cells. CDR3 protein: CASSADTGGTTQYF. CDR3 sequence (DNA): TGTGCCAGCTCAGCAGACACCGGAGGTACTACCCAGTACTTC.